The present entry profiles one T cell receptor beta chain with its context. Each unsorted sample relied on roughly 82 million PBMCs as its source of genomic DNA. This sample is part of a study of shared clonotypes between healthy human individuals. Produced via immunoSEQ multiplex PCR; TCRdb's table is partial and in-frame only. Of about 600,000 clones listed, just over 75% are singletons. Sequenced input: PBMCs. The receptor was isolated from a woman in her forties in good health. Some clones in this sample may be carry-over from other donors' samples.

The CDR3 region is CASSSRQGAGYTF. The DNA of the CDR3 is TGTGCCAGCAGTTCCCGACAGGGTGCGGGCTACACCTTC. The chain carries TRBV28 and TRBJ1-2; 7 bases fit TRBD1. Germline CDR1 is MDHEN and CDR2 is SYDVKM. J gave up 8 bases and V 4 bases, and 7 bases lay outside the gene matches. The CDR3 extends over 13 amino acids.